This T cell receptor (beta chain) was captured by sequencing in a study of T cell responses to AZD1222 COVID-19 vaccine. The study's findings and limits: Recipients of two AZD1222 doses showed rising Spike-specific TCR breadth and depth. AZD1222 recipients seropositive at baseline numbered only five to seven.

As for this clone: The antigen remains undetermined.

Data came from immunoSEQ multiplex PCR; TCRdb stores just in-frame clones and leaves some out. The sample has 99,000 or so clones, 80% to 90% seen once. This receptor was taken from an adult in good health. The sample consisted of peripheral blood, taken on day 0 of AZD1222 vaccination.

CDR3 protein: CASSATGQGEQYF. The CDR3, as DNA: TGCGCCAGCAGCGCAACCGGACAGGGCGAGCAGTACTTC. The J gene is TRBJ2-7, the V gene TRBV5-1; 8 nucleotides match TRBD1. This CDR3 has 13 amino acids. Germline CDR1 reads SGHRS; CDR2 reads YFSETQ. Trimming at V came to 4 bases and at J to 6 bases, leaving 6 bases not matched to a gene.